This T cell receptor (beta chain) is drawn from a study of blood T cells in healthy people across ages. Then a second PCR, running about 6 to 11 cycles, was carried out with a sample-barcoded 5' primer and a J-beta primer mix. Via MiXCR, TCRdb re-called the 5' RACE reads, giving one row per CDR3 protein. This table holds about 1.6 million distinct CDR3 sequences, roughly 30% found once. The source material was blood. The clonotype was recovered from a woman aged 25 to 39 in good health.

CDR3 coding DNA: TGTGCCAGCAGTAGCAGACAGAGCGATTCACCCCTCCACTTT. It is translated as CASSSRQSDSPLHF. The gene calls are TRBV27 and TRBJ1-6; D might be TRBD1 (5 bases). Germline CDR1 and CDR2: MNHEY and SMNVEV (reference sequence). The CDR3 sequence is 14 residues long. V was clipped by 5 bases and J by 8 bases, with 13 bases between them.